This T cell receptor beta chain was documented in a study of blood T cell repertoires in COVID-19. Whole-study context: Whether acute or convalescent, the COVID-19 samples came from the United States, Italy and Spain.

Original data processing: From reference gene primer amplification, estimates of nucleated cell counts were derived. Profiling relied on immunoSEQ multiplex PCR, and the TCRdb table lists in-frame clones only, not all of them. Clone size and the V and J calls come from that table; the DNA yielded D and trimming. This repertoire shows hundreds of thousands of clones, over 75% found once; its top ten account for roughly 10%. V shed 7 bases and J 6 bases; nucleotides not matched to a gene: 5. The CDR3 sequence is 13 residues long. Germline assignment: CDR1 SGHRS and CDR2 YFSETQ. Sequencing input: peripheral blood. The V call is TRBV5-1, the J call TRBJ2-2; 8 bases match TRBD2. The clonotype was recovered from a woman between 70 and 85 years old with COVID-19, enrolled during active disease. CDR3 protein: CASGLAYSGELFF. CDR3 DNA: TGCGCCAGCGGACTAGCTTATTCCGGGGAGCTGTTTTTT.